A selection of T cell receptor beta chains follows, all from one sample in a study of blood T cells in healthy people across ages. In TCRdb, the 5' RACE reads were re-called with MiXCR into one record per CDR3 protein. The data show 850,000 to 1,100,000 distinct CDR3 sequences, 35% to 40% seen once. Input material: blood. All receptors derive from a man aged 18 to 30 in good health. The CDR3 runs from the conserved cysteine through the conserved F or W. D genes are given only for firm matches. Size is stated for part of the rows, as once, few or many counts, or as a class when the clone is expanded.

v_gene	abundance	d_gene	j_gene	CDR3nt	CDR3aa
TRBV6-5	.	.	TRBJ2-1	TGTGCCAGCAGTTACTCGAGGGGGCCGGGGGGCGCGTACAATGAGCAGTTCTTC	CASSYSRGPGGAYNEQFF
TRBV7-2	few	.	TRBJ1-5	TGTGCCAGCAGCCCGGCGGTTAGCAATCAGCCCCAGCATTTT	CASSPAVSNQPQHF
TRBV12-3/TRBV12-4	.	.	TRBJ2-7	TGTGCCAGCTCGATGAGTGGGAATTCCTCCTACGAGCAGTACTTC	CASSMSGNSSYEQYF
TRBV21-1	.	.	TRBJ1-5	TGTGCCAGCAGCCCCGTGGGGGGCACCAATCAGCCCCAGCATTTT	CASSPVGGTNQPQHF
TRBV6-5	few	.	TRBJ2-1	TGTGCCAGCAGCTCGAACCGATACAATGAGCAGTTCTTC	CASSSNRYNEQFF
TRBV15	.	.	TRBJ2-4	TGTGCCACCAGCAGGGGAACAGGAAGCGCCAAAAACATTCAGTACTTC	CATSRGTGSAKNIQYF
TRBV12-3/TRBV12-4	.	.	TRBJ2-4	TGTGCCAGCAGTCCCCTCCCGCGGGGCCTAGCCAAAAACATTCAGTACTTC	CASSPLPRGLAKNIQYF
TRBV6-5	few	.	TRBJ2-2	TGTGCCAGCAGAGAAGTTTCGAACACCGGGGAGCTGTTTTTT	CASREVSNTGELFF
TRBV4-1	few	.	TRBJ1-5	TGCGCCAGCAGCCAAGGGGGACCGGGGTATAGCAATCAGCCCCAGCATTTT	CASSQGGPGYSNQPQHF
TRBV2	.	.	TRBJ2-3	TGTGCCAGCAGTCTCCCCGCGGGCCCCGATACGCAGTATTTT	CASSLPAGPDTQYF
TRBV20-1	few	TRBD1	TRBJ2-1	TGCAGTGCTACGGGACAGCTTTACAATGAGCAGTTCTTC	CSATGQLYNEQFF
TRBV9	few	.	TRBJ1-4	TGTGCCAGCAGCGCAGTGGCAACAACTAATGAAAAACTGTTTTTT	CASSAVATTNEKLFF
TRBV20-1	.	.	TRBJ2-4	TGCAGTGCTAGAGAGGAGGCCAAAAACATTCAGTACTTC	CSAREEAKNIQYF
TRBV6-1	.	TRBD1	TRBJ1-4	TGTGCCAGCAGACAATCGGGAAGGGGGCTAGTTAATGAAAAACTGTTTTTT	CASRQSGRGLVNEKLFF
TRBV29-1	.	.	TRBJ1-1	TGCAGCGTTGAATTTCCTTTGGGCACTGAAGCTTTCTTT	CSVEFPLGTEAFF
TRBV7-2	.	TRBD1	TRBJ2-5	TGTGCCAGCAGCTCCTGGGACAGGGGAAAGACCCAGTACTTC	CASSSWDRGKTQYF
TRBV4-1	.	TRBD1	TRBJ1-2	TGCGCCAGCAGCCAAGTGGGCGGGAGACAGGGTGGATGTGGCTACACCTTC	CASSQVGGRQGGCGYTF
TRBV7-2	few	.	TRBJ1-5	TGTGCCAGCAGCTTAGGATCGCCCCAGCATTTT	CASSLGSPQHF
TRBV9	.	TRBD1	TRBJ2-1	TGTGCCAGCAGCGTAGTAAGGGGACAGGGCGACAATGAGCAGTTCTTC	CASSVVRGQGDNEQFF
TRBV10-3	.	.	TRBJ1-1	TGTGCCATCGGCGGGGGTCAGGGAACTGAAGCTTTCTTT	CAIGGGQGTEAFF
TRBV20-1	.	TRBD1	TRBJ2-1	TGCAGTGCTAGTGAACCGGGACAGGGTGTCGGACAGTTCTTC	CSASEPGQGVGQFF
TRBV19	.	.	TRBJ1-1	TGTGCCAGTAGTATAGTTGGGCAGGGTCGGGGGACTGAAGCTTTCTTT	CASSIVGQGRGTEAFF
TRBV12-3/TRBV12-4	.	TRBD2	TRBJ2-1	TGTGCCAGCGCACCCACTAGCGGGAGACAAAATGAGCAGTTCTTC	CASAPTSGRQNEQFF
TRBV29-1	few	.	TRBJ1-1	TGCAGCGTTGTAGAGACAGTTGAAGCTTTCTTT	CSVVETVEAFF
TRBV5-1	.	.	TRBJ2-2	TGCGCCAGCAGCTTGGGAAGACAAAAGAACACCGGGGAGCTGTTTTTT	CASSLGRQKNTGELFF
TRBV7-2	.	.	TRBJ2-3	TGTGCCAGCAGCTACCAGGGGGGCCGATGGGGAGATACGCAGTATTTT	CASSYQGGRWGDTQYF